The clone carrying this T cell receptor (beta chain) was observed a single time. The sample originates from a study of blood T cell repertoires in COVID-19. V was trimmed by 4 bases and J by 4 bases, leaving 13 bases between them. The CDR3 has 14 amino acids. Looked up from germline, CDR1 is SQVTM and CDR2 is ANQGSEA. Authors' data handling: Nucleated cell number was recorded as an estimate derived from reference gene primer amplification. The data were produced by immunoSEQ multiplex PCR, yet TCRdb's version contains in-frame clones alone and is incomplete. The V and J calls and clone size come from that table; D and trimming were worked out from the DNA. The data hold more than 250,000 clones, with around 87% observed a single time.

The clonotype was recovered from a man in his fifties with active or convalescent COVID-19. The sample was peripheral blood. The rearrangement links TRBV29-1 to TRBJ2-2; D remains ambiguous. CDR3 sequence (DNA): TGCAGCGTTGTAAAATTTGGCTCCACCGGGGAGCTGTTTTTT. Translating it yields CSVVKFGSTGELFF.